The rows below give T cell receptor beta chains drawn from one sample of a study of blood T cell repertoires in COVID-19. Assay used: immunoSEQ multiplex PCR; TCRdb lists only in-frame clones, some missing. The data show roughly 290,000 clones, almost 90% seen once. Material for sequencing was PBMCs or T cells enriched from blood (not recorded which). The source of these receptors is a woman aged 18-29 years with acute COVID-19. The CDR3 runs from the conserved cysteine through the conserved F or W. D genes are given only for firm matches. Some rows have no size entry. The others give once, few or many, or a class for an expanded clone.

D: TRBD1; V: TRBV5-1; size: NA; J: TRBJ1-4; CDR3: CASSLGQGRFEKLFF; DNA: TGCGCCAGCAGCTTGGGACAGGGAAGATTTGAAAAACTGTTTTTT
D: NA; V: TRBV21-1; size: NA; J: TRBJ2-1; CDR3: CASSTPLAGGPSYNEQFF; DNA: TGTGCCAGCAGCACCCCACTAGCGGGAGGCCCCTCCTACAATGAGCAGTTCTTC
D: NA; V: TRBV28; size: NA; J: TRBJ2-7; CDR3: CASSFLKRGTYEQYF; DNA: TGTGCCAGCAGTTTCCTTAAAAGGGGGACCTACGAGCAGTACTTC
D: TRBD2; V: TRBV4-3; size: NA; J: TRBJ2-1; CDR3: CASSQEQEREGVEWSYNEQFF; DNA: TGCGCCAGCAGCCAAGAACAAGAGCGGGAGGGTGTTGAGTGGTCCTACAATGAGCAGTTCTTC
D: NA; V: TRBV30; size: NA; J: TRBJ2-3; CDR3: CAWSEPPDTQYF; DNA: TGTGCCTGGAGTGAGCCCCCGGATACGCAGTATTTT
D: NA; V: TRBV20-1; size: NA; J: TRBJ2-1; CDR3: CSASLSFRNEQFF; DNA: TGCAGTGCTAGTTTATCCTTCCGGAATGAGCAGTTCTTC
D: NA; V: TRBV19; size: NA; J: TRBJ1-6; CDR3: CASSRVGANSPLHF; DNA: TGTGCCAGTAGCCGGGTAGGGGCCAATTCACCCCTCCACTTT
D: TRBD1; V: TRBV19; size: NA; J: TRBJ2-3; CDR3: CASSGDREDTQYF; DNA: TGTGCCAGTAGTGGGGACAGGGAAGATACGCAGTATTTT
D: TRBD1; V: TRBV4-1; size: NA; J: TRBJ1-1; CDR3: CASSQGTGGMNTEAFF; DNA: TGCGCCAGCAGCCAAGGCACAGGGGGGATGAACACTGAAGCTTTCTTT
D: TRBD1; V: TRBV3-1/TRBV3-2; size: NA; J: TRBJ1-1; CDR3: CASSWGQGTEAFF; DNA: TGTGCCAGCAGCTGGGGACAGGGCACTGAAGCTTTCTTT
D: NA; V: TRBV12-3/TRBV12-4; size: NA; J: TRBJ2-2; CDR3: CASEGRGGELFF; DNA: TGTGCCAGCGAGGGGCGGGGCGGGGAGCTGTTTTTT
D: TRBD2; V: TRBV6-1; size: NA; J: TRBJ2-1; CDR3: CASSERGLAGDYNEQFF; DNA: TGTGCCAGCAGTGAACGGGGACTAGCGGGAGACTACAATGAGCAGTTCTTC
D: TRBD1; V: TRBV5-1; size: NA; J: TRBJ2-1; CDR3: CASSRQGHENEQFF; DNA: TGCGCCAGCAGCAGACAGGGACATGAAAATGAGCAGTTCTTC
D: NA; V: TRBV27; size: NA; J: TRBJ2-7; CDR3: CASSRTSSYEQYF; DNA: TGTGCCAGCAGCCGCACAAGCTCCTACGAGCAGTACTTC
D: TRBD1; V: TRBV7-9; size: NA; J: TRBJ2-1; CDR3: CASRFGDRGAFNEQFF; DNA: TGTGCCAGCAGGTTTGGGGACAGGGGTGCGTTCAATGAGCAGTTCTTC
D: NA; V: TRBV11-3; size: NA; J: TRBJ2-5; CDR3: CASSGGIGETQYF; DNA: TGTGCCAGCAGCGGGGGCATAGGAGAGACCCAGTACTTC
D: NA; V: TRBV24-1; size: once; J: TRBJ2-3; CDR3: CATSGQSTDTQYF; DNA: TGTGCCACCAGTGGACAGAGCACAGATACGCAGTATTTT
D: NA; V: TRBV15; size: few; J: TRBJ2-1; CDR3: CATSLQRQSSYNEQFF; DNA: TGTGCCACCAGCTTACAGCGGCAGAGCTCCTACAATGAGCAGTTCTTC
D: NA; V: TRBV5-5; size: NA; J: TRBJ2-5; CDR3: CASSFVGSSQETQYF; DNA: TGTGCCAGCAGCTTTGTCGGGAGCAGCCAAGAGACCCAGTACTTC
D: TRBD2; V: TRBV3-1/TRBV3-2; size: NA; J: TRBJ2-3; CDR3: CASSQVNGRAMDTQYF; DNA: TGTGCCAGCAGCCAAGTCAACGGGAGGGCCATGGATACGCAGTATTTT
D: TRBD2; V: TRBV11-2; size: NA; J: TRBJ2-3; CDR3: CASRTTSGPRTDTQYF; DNA: TGTGCCAGCAGAACCACTAGCGGACCTCGCACAGATACGCAGTATTTT
D: NA; V: TRBV19; size: NA; J: TRBJ1-3; CDR3: CASSRVGGSSGNTIYF; DNA: TGTGCCAGTAGTCGCGTCGGAGGTAGCTCTGGAAACACCATATATTTT
D: TRBD2; V: TRBV7-2; size: NA; J: TRBJ2-4; CDR3: CASSFGGSVGNIQYF; DNA: TGTGCCAGCAGCTTCGGCGGGAGTGTGGGAAACATTCAGTACTTC
D: NA; V: TRBV2; size: NA; J: TRBJ2-2; CDR3: CASSHQAGLNTGELFF; DNA: TGTGCCAGCAGTCATCAAGCGGGTTTAAACACCGGGGAGCTGTTTTTT
D: NA; V: TRBV5-6; size: NA; J: TRBJ1-6; CDR3: CASSMAARVGSPLHF; DNA: TGTGCCAGCAGCATGGCCGCGAGGGTTGGGTCACCCCTCCACTTT
D: NA; V: TRBV12-3/TRBV12-4; size: NA; J: TRBJ1-2; CDR3: CASSLTRDIGYTF; DNA: TGTGCCAGCAGTTTAACCAGGGACATCGGCTACACCTTC
D: TRBD2; V: TRBV10-2; size: NA; J: TRBJ2-1; CDR3: CASKVETSGSVRNEQFF; DNA: TGCGCCAGCAAAGTGGAGACTAGCGGGAGTGTTAGGAATGAGCAGTTCTTC
D: TRBD2; V: TRBV4-1; size: NA; J: TRBJ2-1; CDR3: CASSQDSAGLYNEQFF; DNA: TGCGCCAGCAGCCAAGATTCAGCGGGACTGTACAATGAGCAGTTCTTC
D: NA; V: TRBV20-1; size: NA; J: TRBJ2-1; CDR3: CSASGAFLGGLNNEQFF; DNA: TGCAGTGCTAGTGGGGCTTTTCTGGGAGGCCTTAACAATGAGCAGTTCTTC
D: TRBD1; V: TRBV9; size: NA; J: TRBJ2-2; CDR3: CASSPLLGTANTGELFF; DNA: TGTGCCAGCAGCCCCCTACTCGGGACAGCGAACACCGGGGAGCTGTTTTTT
D: TRBD1; V: TRBV7-9; size: NA; J: TRBJ1-2; CDR3: CASANRGEGNGYTF; DNA: TGTGCCAGCGCCAACAGGGGCGAAGGAAATGGCTACACCTTC
D: TRBD2; V: TRBV5-1; size: NA; J: TRBJ2-1; CDR3: CASSFSTSSGVGQFF; DNA: TGCGCCAGCAGCTTCTCTACCTCTAGCGGAGTGGGGCAGTTCTTC
D: NA; V: TRBV3-1/TRBV3-2; size: NA; J: TRBJ2-1; CDR3: CASSLGPSSYNEQFF; DNA: TGTGCCAGCAGCCTGGGCCCCAGCTCCTACAATGAGCAGTTCTTC
D: NA; V: TRBV5-1; size: NA; J: TRBJ2-3; CDR3: CASSLQGGSTDTQYF; DNA: TGCGCCAGCAGCTTGCAGGGTGGGAGCACAGATACGCAGTATTTT
D: NA; V: TRBV18; size: NA; J: TRBJ2-7; CDR3: CASSPTQVSYEQYF; DNA: TGTGCCAGCTCACCCACACAGGTGTCCTACGAGCAGTACTTC
D: NA; V: TRBV5-5; size: NA; J: TRBJ2-3; CDR3: CASSPAGAGSPDTQYF; DNA: TGTGCCAGCAGCCCGGCTGGGGCAGGGTCCCCAGATACGCAGTATTTT
D: NA; V: TRBV2; size: NA; J: TRBJ1-6; CDR3: CASSPLLGDSINSPLHF; DNA: TGTGCCAGCAGTCCCCTGCTGGGCGACAGCATTAATTCACCCCTCCACTTT
D: TRBD2; V: TRBV6-6; size: NA; J: TRBJ2-1; CDR3: CASSRSGLALSYEQFF; DNA: TGTGCCAGCAGTCGATCGGGACTAGCCCTTTCATATGAGCAGTTCTTC
D: NA; V: TRBV6-1; size: NA; J: TRBJ2-7; CDR3: CASSEVRRGAVEQYF; DNA: TGTGCCAGCAGTGAAGTACGCCGGGGGGCAGTCGAGCAGTACTTC
D: NA; V: TRBV7-3; size: NA; J: TRBJ2-1; CDR3: CASSLTFSSSYNEQFF; DNA: TGTGCCAGCAGCTTAACTTTCTCGAGCTCCTACAATGAGCAGTTCTTC